This TCR beta chain was obtained from a study of T cell responses to AZD1222 COVID-19 vaccine. Regarding the study as a whole: Of spike-specific TCRs, nearly half reportedly target regions left unmutated in variants. Clonal diversity was possibly underestimated, and the donors were mostly white British, with more females.

Germline lookup yields CDR1 SGHTA and CDR2 FQGNSA. V dropped 2 bases and J dropped 2 bases, with 10 bases sitting between them. The CDR3 spans 14 residues. The data were produced by immunoSEQ multiplex PCR, yet TCRdb's version contains in-frame clones alone and is incomplete. The table records some 150,000 clones, 75% to 95% of them present only once. Concerning this clone itself: Its antigen remains unknown.

The clonotype was recovered from an adult in good health. This chain connects TRBV7-2 to TRBJ2-7; no clear D gene. This material consisted of peripheral blood, taken on day 0 of MenACWY control vaccination. The CDR3 nucleotides are TGTGCCAGCAGCTTAAGGGTAGATCCCTACGAGCAGTACTTC. Amino acids: CASSLRVDPYEQYF.